The 24 T cell receptor beta chains listed next were all sequenced from one sample in a study of healthy donors' naive CD4 and CD8 T cells. Each TCR library used approximately 500 ng of total RNA and a linear amplification protocol. Via MiXCR, TCRdb re-called the reads, giving one row per CDR3 protein. Counted here are roughly 200,000 distinct CDR3 sequences, 65% to 75% occurring once; the ten biggest clones make up about 2.1%. The sequenced sample was naive CD4+ and CD8+ T cells sorted from blood, pooled from several donors. These receptor sequences come from a pool of human donors in good health; the sample pools cells from several healthy donors.

V gene TRBV5-1 combines with J gene TRBJ2-1; 7 bases map to TRBD1. Losses at the gene ends were 2 bases for V and 2 bases for J; bases not matched to a gene: 10. Germline V CDR1 and CDR2: SGHRS, YFSETQ. This CDR3 has 17 residues. The CDR3 region has the DNA TGCGCCAGCAGCTTCGGTAGTAAGGGACAGCCCTACAATGAGCAGTTCTTC. As protein: CASSFGSKGQPYNEQFF.

J is TRBJ2-1 and V is TRBV7-7, with D unclear. V gave up 1 base and J gave up 0 bases, with 7 bases separating them. Germline CDR1 reads SSHAT; CDR2 reads FNYEAQ (reference sequence). The CDR3 runs 15 residues. This chain's CDR3 is CASSLGPSSYNEQFF. The DNA of the CDR3 is TGTGCCAGCAGCTTAGGGCCGAGCTCCTACAATGAGCAGTTCTTC.

The rearrangement links TRBV20-1 to TRBJ2-2; unclear D gene. The CDR3 totals 11 residues. Trimming took off 6 bases at V and 1 base at J, with 3 bases between the two ends. Germline CDR1 reads DFQATT; CDR2 reads SNEGSKA (reference sequence). The CDR3 sequence is CSALNTGELFF. DNA of the CDR3: TGCAGTGCACTGAACACCGGGGAGCTGTTTTTT.

V usage is TRBV5-4 and J usage is TRBJ1-2; D gene unclear. The germline V and J ends were trimmed by 0 bases and 0 bases, with 12 bases remaining between them. The CDR3 is 16 residues long. Germline lookup yields CDR1 SGHNT and CDR2 YYREEE (reference sequence). The CDR3 is CASSLAETGANYGYTF. The CDR3 bases are TGTGCCAGCAGCTTGGCCGAAACTGGAGCTAACTATGGCTACACCTTC.

The rearrangement links TRBV29-1 to TRBJ1-5; no clear D. This CDR3 contains 11 residues. Trimming shortened V by 7 bases and J by 11 bases, and 15 bases separated the two germline ends. Germline CDR1 is SQVTM and CDR2 is ANQGSEA. CDR3 amino acids: CSAYSANTQHF. CDR3 bases: TGCAGCGCTTATTCTGCGAACACCCAGCATTTT. Together with reference TRBV29-1 and TRBJ1-5, the CDR3 gives the full variable domain: SAVISQKPSRDICQRGTSLTIQCQVDSQVTMMFWYRQQPGQSLTLIATANQGSEATYESGFVIDKFPISRPNLTFSTLTVSNMSPEDSSIYLCSAYSANTQHFGDGTRLSIL.

The J gene is TRBJ1-2, the V gene TRBV29-1; 7 bases are shared with TRBD1. Germline loops: CDR1 SQVTM, CDR2 ANQGSEA. This CDR3 region has 13 residues. V was clipped by 4 bases and J by 4 bases; unmatched bases: 6. CDR3 DNA: TGCAGCGTTGCCGGGACAGCTGGCTATGGCTACACCTTC. Protein product: CSVAGTAGYGYTF.

This chain uses TRBV6-1 with TRBJ1-5, with no clear D. The V gene lost 6 bases and the J gene lost 2 bases, with 14 bases spanning the gap. CDR1 MNHNS and CDR2 SASEGT come from the germline V gene. The length of the CDR3 is 15 residues. Here the CDR3 DNA reads TGTGCCAGCAGACCCGTGCGGAACGGCAATCAGCCCCAGCATTTT. Encoded protein: CASRPVRNGNQPQHF.

V gene TRBV29-1 combines with J gene TRBJ1-2; D not certain. The CDR3 extends over 14 amino acids. V lost 0 bases to trimming and J lost 6 bases, with 14 bases between them. CDR1 and CDR2 from the germline V gene are SQVTM and ANQGSEA. The CDR3 sequence is CSVEDPLFIDGYTF. For the CDR3, the DNA is TGCAGCGTTGAAGATCCCCTTTTTATCGATGGCTACACCTTC. Supplemented by reference TRBV29-1 and TRBJ1-2, the full variable domain reads SAVISQKPSRDICQRGTSLTIQCQVDSQVTMMFWYRQQPGQSLTLIATANQGSEATYESGFVIDKFPISRPNLTFSTLTVSNMSPEDSSIYLCSVEDPLFIDGYTFGSGTRLTVV.

This chain joins TRBV12-3 or TRBV12-4 and TRBJ1-3; D is unclear. Trimming removed 3 bases from V and 0 bases from J, with 9 bases in between. This CDR3 contains 15 residues. Here the CDR3 reads CASSFLGASGNTIYF. As DNA, the CDR3 is TGTGCCAGCAGTTTCCTTGGTGCCTCTGGAAACACCATATATTTT.

Comments on this clonotype: One junction end does not reproduce the germline sequence, and a read error may be involved. The chain joins TRBV6-1 to TRBJ2-7; a weak D match, TRBD2 (5 bases). The CDR3 consists of 12 residues. Germline V gene lookup returns CDR1 MNHNS and CDR2 SASEGT. The CDR3 nucleotides read TGTGCCATCAGTGAGTCCAGCGGCGAGCAGTACTTC. Translated, it gives CAISESSGEQYF.

The chain is built from TRBV4-1 and TRBJ2-3; 8 nucleotides agree with TRBD2. The germline V gene encodes CDR1 MGHRA and CDR2 YSYEKL. J gave up 1 base and V 0 bases, and 6 bases lay outside the gene matches. The CDR3 spans 17 residues. The CDR3 region is CASSQDRGREGTDTQYF. Written as DNA, the CDR3 is TGCGCCAGCAGCCAAGATCGGGGGCGGGAGGGCACAGATACGCAGTATTTT.

V is TRBV15 and J is TRBJ2-5; 8 bases are shared with TRBD2. The germline V gene encodes CDR1 LNHNV and CDR2 YYDKDF (reference sequence). The CDR3 covers 14 residues. The V and J ends lost 1 base and 4 bases, in that order; junction bases with no gene match: 2. The CDR3 DNA follows: TGTGCCACCAGCAGAGTGCTAGCGGGAGAGACCCAGTACTTC. Translation: CATSRVLAGETQYF.

This chain links TRBV2 with TRBJ2-1; 12 nucleotides agree with TRBD2. With 5 bases clipped from V and 7 bases from J, the junction kept 6 bases outside the gene matches. The CDR3 is 15 amino acids. Germline V gives CDR1 SNHLY, CDR2 FYNNEI. The CDR3 sequence: CASSPTSGGANEQFF. The CDR3 DNA follows: TGTGCCAGCAGTCCGACTAGCGGGGGAGCAAATGAGCAGTTCTTC. Full variable domain (remainder filled in from reference TRBV2 and TRBJ2-1): EPEVTQTPSHQVTQMGQEVILRCVPISNHLYFYWYRQILGQKVEFLVSFYNNEISEKSEIFDDQFSVERPDGSNFTLKIRSTKLEDSAMYFCASSPTSGGANEQFFGPGTRLTVL.

This clonotype showed up just a few times. The V gene is TRBV10-3, the J gene TRBJ1-5; the match to TRBD1 covers 8 bases. The germline V gene has CDR1 ENHRY and CDR2 SYGVKD. With 5 bases clipped from V and 6 bases from J, the junction kept 9 bases outside the gene matches. The CDR3 has 15 residues. The DNA for the CDR3 is TGTGCCATCAGTCACGGACAGGGTGTACGTCAGCCCCAGCATTTT. Its protein is CAISHGQGVRQPQHF.

The J gene is TRBJ2-5, the V gene TRBV6-6; 10 nucleotides agree with TRBD1. Trimming removed 6 bases from V and 5 bases from J; junction bases left unmatched: 3. Per germline, CDR1 MNHNY and CDR2 SVGAGI (reference sequence). The CDR3 is 13 amino acids. The CDR3 loop is CASSGTGVETQYF. CDR3 nucleotides: TGTGCCAGCAGCGGGACAGGGGTTGAGACCCAGTACTTC.

The chain employs TRBV11-2 and TRBJ2-1, with unresolved D. The V and J ends lost 4 bases and 10 bases respectively, with 14 bases between them. The CDR3 spans 13 residues. Germline values: CDR1 SGHAT, CDR2 FQNNGV. CDR3 residues: CASSSSGSLEQFF. CDR3 nucleotides: TGTGCCAGCAGCTCCTCAGGTTCCTTGGAGCAGTTCTTC.

The genes are TRBV24-1 and TRBJ2-7; D possibly corresponds to TRBD2 (5 bases). This CDR3 comprises 13 residues. CDR1 and CDR2 (germline): KGHDR, SFDVKD. Trimming took off 1 base at V and 6 bases at J, with 9 bases between the two ends. For the CDR3, the DNA is TGTGCCACCAGTGATTTAGGACTCCCCGAGCAGTACTTC. It encodes CATSDLGLPEQYF.

The sample holds a few counts of this clonotype. The chain links TRBV19 to TRBJ2-3; 10 positions match TRBD2. V shed 9 bases and J 1 base; nucleotides not matched to a gene: 4. The CDR3 is made up of 14 amino acids. Per germline, CDR1 LNHDA and CDR2 SQIVND (reference sequence). The CDR3 DNA sequence: TGTGCCAGCGTCGGGACTAGCGGCACAGATACGCAGTATTTT. Amino acids: CASVGTSGTDTQYF.

The V gene is TRBV29-1, the J gene TRBJ1-5; D gene ambiguous. The V end was cut by 4 bases, the J end by 1 base, with 5 bases between. This CDR3 comprises 12 residues. Germline V CDR1 and CDR2: SQVTM, ANQGSEA. Here the CDR3 DNA reads TGCAGCGTTGGGTACAGCAATCAGCCCCAGCATTTT. Translation: CSVGYSNQPQHF.

This clonotype was recorded a few times. The V and J genes are TRBV6-5 and TRBJ2-7; 9 nucleotides align to TRBD1. From germline, CDR1 is MNHEY and CDR2 SVGAGI. The CDR3 runs 15 residues. V gave up 6 bases and J gave up 5 bases; unmatched junction bases: 11. The chain's CDR3 is CASRRTPGQGNEQYF. DNA of the CDR3: TGTGCCAGCAGGCGAACGCCGGGACAGGGAAACGAGCAGTACTTC.

This chain joins TRBV3-1 and TRBJ2-1; D call uncertain. The CDR3 runs to 16 residues. CDR1 and CDR2 from the germline V gene are LGHDT and YNNKEL (reference sequence). Between the trimmed V and J ends, which lost 0 bases and 2 bases, there was a span of 11 bases. CDR3 region: CASSQDGGVTYNEQFF. CDR3 sequence (DNA): TGTGCCAGCAGCCAAGACGGTGGAGTTACCTACAATGAGCAGTTCTTC.

The V gene is TRBV10-2, the J gene TRBJ2-2; a possible D gene is TRBD1 (5 bases). The CDR3 totals 13 residues. CDR1 is WSHSY, CDR2 SAAADI, per germline. Trimming stripped 7 bases from V and 4 bases from J, with 10 bases between. The CDR3 nucleotides read TGCGCCAGCAAGGGGCCTCTCACCGGGGAGCTGTTTTTT. It yields the protein CASKGPLTGELFF.

This clonotype was seen more than once but under ten times. J is TRBJ2-1 and V is TRBV4-3; the match to TRBD2 covers 10 bases. The V and J ends lost 1 base and 10 bases, in that order; junction bases with no gene match: 10. The CDR3 length is 16 residues. The germline V gene has CDR1 LGHNA and CDR2 YSLEER. The CDR3 loop is CASSQGTSSGSPEQFF. CDR3 in DNA: TGCGCCAGCAGCCAAGGTACTTCTAGCGGGAGCCCGGAGCAGTTCTTC.

This clonotype has just one count. The chain carries TRBV7-8 and TRBJ2-5; D is perhaps TRBD1 (5 bases). This CDR3 is 15 amino acids long. The V gene lost 5 bases and the J gene lost 5 bases, with 18 bases spanning the gap. Germline CDR1 SGHVS, CDR2 FQNEAQ. CDR3 residues: CASSRTRASLETQYF. Written as DNA, the CDR3 is TGTGCCAGCAGCAGAACCAGGGCCAGCCTGGAGACCCAGTACTTC.